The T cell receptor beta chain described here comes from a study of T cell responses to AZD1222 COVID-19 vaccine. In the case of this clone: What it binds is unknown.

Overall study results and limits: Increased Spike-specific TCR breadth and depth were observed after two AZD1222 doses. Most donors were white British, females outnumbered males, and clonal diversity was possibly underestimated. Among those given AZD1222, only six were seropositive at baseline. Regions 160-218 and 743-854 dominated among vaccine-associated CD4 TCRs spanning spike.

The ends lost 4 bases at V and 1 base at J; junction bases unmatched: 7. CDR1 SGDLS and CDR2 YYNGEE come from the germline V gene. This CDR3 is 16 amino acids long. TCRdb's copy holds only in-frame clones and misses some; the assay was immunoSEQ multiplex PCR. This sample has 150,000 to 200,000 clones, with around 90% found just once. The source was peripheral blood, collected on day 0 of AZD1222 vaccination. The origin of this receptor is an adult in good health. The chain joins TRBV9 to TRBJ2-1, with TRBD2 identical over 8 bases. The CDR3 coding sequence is TGTGCCAGCAGCCCCGGGGGGGGAGGGTCCTACAATGAGCAGTTCTTC. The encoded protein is CASSPGGGGSYNEQFF.